At least ten counts were recorded for the clone carrying this TCR beta chain. No antigen is known for it. This sample's time point: pre-sensitization, week 0. Stated treatment: therapeutic diphenylcyclopropenone sensitization with weekly scalp DPC. In the original workflow: The number of TCRs in each sample had a median of about 96,000 and spanned about 20,000 to 690,600. In TCRdb, the RACE reads were re-called with MiXCR into one record per CDR3 protein. These V and J calls originate from TCRdb's pipeline instead of the authors' own analysis. The data contain roughly 90,000 distinct CDR3 sequences, around 10% of them singletons. Trimming removed 2 bases from V and 4 bases from J; junction bases left unmatched: 7. Germline CDR1 is LGHNT and CDR2 is FRNRAP. CDR3 length equals 17 residues. These data come from a study of human T cells and chemical hapten exposure. Study-level results: Unchanged with DPC sensitization were TCRs above 1 in 1000 frequency.

Specimen: whole blood, collected in connection with sensitization to the hapten diphenylcyclopropenone (DPC). This clonotype originated in a woman aged 40-49 years with alopecia areata. Some clones in this sample may be carry-over from other donors' samples. V gene TRBV12-5 combines with J gene TRBJ2-2, with TRBD1 matching over 10 bases. In nucleotides, the CDR3 is TGTGCTAGTGGTTTGTGGCCCGGGACAGGGGTCACCGGGGAGCTGTTTTTT. Its translation is CASGLWPGTGVTGELFF.